A single T cell receptor (beta chain) is shown here with its context. Its antigen is unknown. This specimen comes from a study of persistence of HIV-infected CD4 T cells. Cells were stimulated nonspecifically with anti-CD3/anti-CD28 magnetic beads. CD4+ T cells upregulating both CD40 ligand and CD69 were sorted as responding cells. CD8+ T cells were removed from PBMCs prior to stimulation. This CDR3 has 14 residues. Trimming at V came to 0 bases and at J to 5 bases, leaving 2 bases not matched to a gene. Per germline, CDR1 SGHRS and CDR2 YFSETQ. Study conclusions and caveats: Bulk TCR data could not be restricted to HIV-1-infected CMV-responding cells. Degenerate expanded CDR3beta sequences were enriched among CMV- and Gag-responding cells.

Sequencing used immunoSEQ version 4 in survey mode. Produced via immunoSEQ multiplex PCR; TCRdb's table is partial and in-frame only. Here the sample spans about 46,000 clones, approximately 90% being singletons. The chain joins TRBV5-1 to TRBJ1-2, with 9 nucleotides matching TRBD1. Sequenced here: CD4+ T cells sorted from PBMCs after approximately 20-hour stimulation, sampled from a patient who received antiretroviral therapy. This clonotype was obtained from an adult woman with HIV who was CMV-seropositive. The CDR3 bases are TGCGCCAGCAGCTTGGAAGGGACAGGGTATGGCTACACCTTC. This codes for CASSLEGTGYGYTF.